This T cell receptor beta chain derives from a study of CD8 T cells in ankylosing spondylitis (dated by TCRdb to about 2017). For the study in its entirety: T cell receptor beta repertoires were profiled in healthy donors and ankylosing spondylitis patients so that disease-linked TCR variants could be found. The whole study cohort included 108 healthy donors and about two dozen ankylosing spondylitis patients. Peripheral blood was sampled, and synovial fluid was also collected from ankylosing spondylitis patients. The paper's findings and limits, for the study overall: Blood from ankylosing spondylitis patients appeared to be characterized by a TCR beta motif composed of eight highly homologous amino acid variants. Significant enrichment of the disease-linked clones was reported in matched synovial fluid samples from ankylosing spondylitis patients. Some TCR beta motif variants had previously been reported in synovial fluid and blood of reactive arthritis patients, which suggested common disease-initiation mechanisms. In peripheral blood, the disease-linked clones were found at relatively low frequencies and had a CD8+ phenotype.

Sequencing instrument: Illumina HiSeq 2500. TCR beta libraries were prepared by quantitative 5'-RACE with molecular barcodes. In the original analysis: To identify disease-linked TCR variants, a new computational method was used, one built on a probabilistic model of VDJ rearrangement. TCRdb trimmed public reads at Q25 via fastp, called clones via MiXCR and kept in-frame beta chains. A single entry per CDR3 protein holds the most common genes and DNA from its merged rows. These V and J calls are TCRdb output, not the study's own analysis. Here the sample has roughly 230,000 distinct CDR3 sequences; about 18% occur a single time. The leading ten clones occupy under 40% of the sample. This clonotype has a handful of counts. It has no known antigen specificity. It has no much larger one-base neighbor in the sample; base qualities were not kept. Trimming costs V 5 bases and J 2 bases, and their ends lie 15 bases apart. The CDR3 starts with the cysteine, ends with the phenylalanine, and has 15 residues. Only the CDR3 part of the read is kept: 45 bases, read in frame from the first base. For CDR1 and CDR2, the germline V gene (reference sequence) lists SEHNR and FQNEAQ.

The sequence was obtained from a male donor with ankylosing spondylitis or in good health (not recorded which). The chain couples TRBV7-9 to TRBJ2-5, with the D call perhaps TRBD1 or TRBD2, as 5 bases match in each case. The sequencing input was blood, either unsorted or a sorted T cell fraction (not recorded which). In nucleotides, the sequence is TGTGCCAGCAGCCCTCCGGGACGTATTCAAGAGACCCAGTACTTC. Translated, it gives CASSPPGRIQETQYF.